This TCR beta chain was sequenced in a study of blood T cell repertoires in COVID-19. As for the study in general: Sites across the United States, Italy and Spain contributed samples from acute and convalescent COVID-19.

The table came from immunoSEQ multiplex PCR; TCRdb's copy has only in-frame clones and leaves some out. The sample has about 370,000 clones, roughly 90% seen once. CDR1 is SGHTA, CDR2 FQGNSA, per germline. V dropped 7 bases and J dropped 3; count of bases not matched to a gene: 9. The CDR3 covers 16 residues. This clone was picked up one time. The chain joins TRBV7-2 to TRBJ2-1, with 10 bases identical to TRBD2. Sequencing input: peripheral blood. The clonotype comes from a woman under 40 with COVID-19, enrolled during active disease. CDR3: CASTPRASGSYNEQFF. CDR3 in DNA: TGTGCCAGCACCCCACGGGCTAGCGGGAGCTACAATGAGCAGTTCTTC.